One sample yielded the 6 T cell receptor beta chains listed below, sequenced in a study of beta chain features in type 1 diabetes (dated by TCRdb to 2016 to 2019). Study-wide conclusions, independent of this receptor: In all four CD4+ subsets, TCRB CDR3 length was moderately but significantly shorter in type 1 diabetes patients.

These TCRs' antigens remain unknown. The library was produced with the immunoSEQ multiplex PCR assay. All of the isolated RNA was reverse transcribed with the High Capacity cDNA Reverse Transcription Kit, so expressed TCRB transcripts were sequenced. TCRdb obtained this table from immuneACCESS and retained in-frame rearrangements with V and J assigned. These tables miss some clones; where compared with another copy, unresolved V genes account for less than half of the shortfall, and the remainder is unexplained. This sample is represented by about 710,000 clones; more than 13% of them were singletons. The ten top clones hold less than 0.04% of the sample. The source material was naive CD4+ T cells from blood. Read against the paper, the sample's cell subset or site label means: true naive CD4+ T cells. The source is a man between 18 and 29 years old with type 1 diabetes.

V gene TRBV4-3 combines with J gene TRBJ2-5, with no clear D. Germline CDR1 LGHNA, CDR2 YSLEER. The V end lost 0 bases, the J end lost 5 bases, and 7 bases lay between the germline ends. The length of the CDR3 is 13 residues. The CDR3 nucleotides read TGCGCCAGCAGCCAAGATCGTCCGGAGACCCAGTACTTC. Its translation: CASSQDRPETQYF.

This clone was seen a few times. The V and J genes are TRBV9 and TRBJ2-7, with D unresolved. Germline loops: CDR1 SGDLS, CDR2 YYNGEE. The CDR3 totals 15 residues. The V and J ends lost 0 bases and 1 base respectively, with 11 bases between them. The CDR3 here is CASSVDVGLSYEQYF. In nucleotides, the CDR3 is TGTGCCAGCAGCGTAGATGTAGGGTTATCCTACGAGCAGTACTTC.

In this sample, this clone turned up a few times. The rearrangement links TRBV6-5 to TRBJ2-7; D unclear. Trimming removed 2 bases from V and 0 bases from J, with 11 bases in between. The CDR3 spans 15 residues. Germline V CDR1 and CDR2: MNHEY, SVGAGI. The CDR3 loop is CASSYREAYSYEQYF. The CDR3, as DNA: TGTGCCAGCAGTTACAGAGAGGCATACTCCTACGAGCAGTACTTC.

The genes are TRBV2 and TRBJ2-3, with D possibly matching TRBD1 (5 bases). Germline V lookup: CDR1 SNHLY, CDR2 FYNNEI. CDR3 length: 14 residues. With 8 bases removed from V and 2 bases from J, the gap between germline ends came to 14 bases. The CDR3 DNA reads TGTGCCAGCTCCGGTGGCAGGGCCACAGATACGCAGTATTTT. Encoded protein: CASSGGRATDTQYF.

The rearrangement joins TRBV2 to TRBJ2-7; no definite D call. The ends were cut back, 4 bases at V and 3 bases at J, with 4 bases in the middle. The CDR3 runs to 11 residues. CDR1 is SNHLY, CDR2 FYNNEI, per germline. CDR3 DNA: TGTGCCAGCAGTGTGAACTACGAGCAGTACTTC. Protein product: CASSVNYEQYF.

This rearrangement joins TRBV28 to TRBJ1-5; the D is unclear. The germline V gene has CDR1 MDHEN and CDR2 SYDVKM. Trimming pared 6 bases from V and 1 base from J, leaving 10 bases between. The CDR3 runs to 14 residues. This CDR3 reads CASRGWESNQPQHF. CDR3 sequence (DNA): TGTGCCAGCAGGGGCTGGGAGAGCAATCAGCCCCAGCATTTT. Drawing the rest from reference TRBV28 and TRBJ1-5, the complete variable domain is DVKVTQSSRYLVKRTGEKVFLECVQDMDHENMFWYRQDPGLGLRLIYFSYDVKMKEKGDIPEGYSVSREKKERFSLILESASTNQTSMYLCASRGWESNQPQHFGDGTRLSIL.